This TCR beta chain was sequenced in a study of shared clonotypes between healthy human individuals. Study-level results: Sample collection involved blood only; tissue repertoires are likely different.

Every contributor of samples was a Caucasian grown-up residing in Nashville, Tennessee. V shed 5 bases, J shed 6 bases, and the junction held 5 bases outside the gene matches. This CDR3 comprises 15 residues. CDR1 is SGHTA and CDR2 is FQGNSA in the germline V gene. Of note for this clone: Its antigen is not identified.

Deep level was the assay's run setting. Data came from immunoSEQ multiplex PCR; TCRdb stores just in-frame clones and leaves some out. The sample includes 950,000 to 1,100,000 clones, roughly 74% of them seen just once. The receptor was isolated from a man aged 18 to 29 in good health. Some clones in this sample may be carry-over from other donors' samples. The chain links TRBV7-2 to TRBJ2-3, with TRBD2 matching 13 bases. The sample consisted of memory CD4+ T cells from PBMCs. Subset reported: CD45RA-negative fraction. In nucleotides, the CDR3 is TGTGCCAGCAGCATGCGGACTAGCGGGAGCGATACGCAGTATTTT. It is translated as CASSMRTSGSDTQYF.